Listed below are T cell receptor beta chains from one sample, sequenced in a study of human T cells and chemical hapten exposure. TCRdb re-called the RACE reads with MiXCR, one entry per CDR3 protein. Here the sample spans around 52,000 distinct CDR3 sequences, about 9.3% being singletons. Source: whole blood, taken in connection with sensitization to the hapten diphenylcyclopropenone (DPC). Receptors were obtained from a woman aged 40 to 50 with alopecia areata. Some clones in this sample may be carry-over from other donors' samples. Each CDR3 is given with its conserved first and last residue. A D gene is named only where the DNA matches it firmly. Some rows mark clone size as missing; the rest say once, few, many or name a class of expanded clone.

d_gene | j_gene | abundance | v_gene | CDR3nt | CDR3aa
NA | TRBJ2-7 | few | TRBV28 | TGTGCCAGCACCCGCGGTACCTCCTACGAGCAGTACTTC | CASTRGTSYEQYF
TRBD1 | TRBJ1-2 | many | TRBV28 | TGTGCCAGCAGTTTATCGGGACAGATTTCTCTTGGGTATGGCTACACCTTC | CASSLSGQISLGYGYTF
NA | TRBJ1-2 | many | TRBV14 | TGTGCCAGCAGCCGGGGGACTAACTATGGCTACACCTTC | CASSRGTNYGYTF
TRBD1 | TRBJ2-3 | many | TRBV28 | TGTGCCTCAGGACCAGGGGGAATGAGAGATACGCAGTATTTT | CASGPGGMRDTQYF
NA | TRBJ2-5 | few | TRBV6-2/TRBV6-3 | TGTGCCAGCAGTGAGGGACGGTGGACCCAGTACTTC | CASSEGRWTQYF
TRBD1 | TRBJ1-6 | many | TRBV12-3/TRBV12-4 | TGTGCCAGCAGTTTAGCGGTACAGGGGGTTTCACCCCTCCACTTT | CASSLAVQGVSPLHF
NA | TRBJ2-1 | NA | TRBV9 | TGTGCCAGCAGCCCAGGGGCGGGACTCAATGAGCAGTTCTTC | CASSPGAGLNEQFF
TRBD1 | TRBJ1-1 | many | TRBV5-4 | TGTGCCAGCAGCCTAGGGGGCGAACCACGCGCTTTCTTT | CASSLGGEPRAFF
NA | TRBJ2-7 | many | TRBV4-3 | TGCGCCAGCAGCCACGATCCCAGGGCCTACGAGCAGTACTTC | CASSHDPRAYEQYF
NA | TRBJ2-1 | many | TRBV7-2 | TGTGCCAGCAGCTTAATTCGGAGTAGCTCCTACAATGAGCAGTTCTTC | CASSLIRSSSYNEQFF
NA | TRBJ2-7 | few | TRBV4-2 | TGTGCCAGCAGCCGGGCCCTCAGCTCCTACGAGCAGTACTTC | CASSRALSSYEQYF
NA | TRBJ1-2 | many | TRBV27 | TGTGCCAGCAGTTTATCCTGGTCCACGGGGTCAAAGAATGGCTACACCTTC | CASSLSWSTGSKNGYTF
NA | TRBJ2-5 | many | TRBV6-2/TRBV6-3 | TGTGCCAGCAGTAGGCAAGAGACCCAGTACTTC | CASSRQETQYF
NA | TRBJ2-5 | many | TRBV7-2 | TGTGCCAGCAGCTTAATATGGGGGGGCGACCAAGAGACCCAGTACTTC | CASSLIWGGDQETQYF
TRBD2 | TRBJ2-1 | few | TRBV6-1 | TGTGCCAGCAGTGAAGCCGGGACTAGCAATGAGCAGTTCTTC | CASSEAGTSNEQFF
NA | TRBJ2-2 | many | TRBV7-9 | TGTGCCAGCAGCGGGGAGCTGTTTTTT | CASSGELFF
NA | TRBJ2-5 | many | TRBV20-1 | TGCAGTGCTAGTCTTTCGGCCCGTCAAGAGACCCAGTACTTC | CSASLSARQETQYF
NA | TRBJ2-7 | many | TRBV3-1 | TGTGCCAGCAGGTCGGAGGGAAGTTACGAGCAGTACTTC | CASRSEGSYEQYF
NA | TRBJ1-2 | many | TRBV20-1 | TGCAGTGCTAGAGACACCTGGGACACTGGCTACACCTTC | CSARDTWDTGYTF
TRBD1 | TRBJ2-2 | many | TRBV5-1 | TGCGCCAGCAGCCTGACAGGGGCGAACACCGGGGAGCTGTTTTTT | CASSLTGANTGELFF
NA | TRBJ1-3 | many | TRBV18 | TGTGCCAGCTCACCGGGGCAGACCTCTGGAAACACCATATATTTT | CASSPGQTSGNTIYF
NA | TRBJ1-1 | many | TRBV7-6 | TGTGCCAGCAGCTATGGCAAAATGAACACTGAAGCTTTCTTT | CASSYGKMNTEAFF
NA | TRBJ2-5 | NA | TRBV5-5 | TGTGCCAGCAGCCTCAGACCAGGGGGGGATGAGACCCAGTACTTC | CASSLRPGGDETQYF
NA | TRBJ2-2 | NA | TRBV2 | TGTGCCAGCAGGGCACTTACAGGGTCGGCGTACACCGGGGAGCTGTTTTTT | CASRALTGSAYTGELFF
NA | TRBJ1-2 | many | TRBV12-3/TRBV12-4 | TGTGCCAGCAGCCCCAGCGTGGCTGGCTACACCTTC | CASSPSVAGYTF
NA | TRBJ1-2 | many | TRBV18 | TGTGCCAGCTCACCACCGGAAGGACATCGGTATGGCTACACCTTC | CASSPPEGHRYGYTF
NA | TRBJ2-5 | NA | TRBV18 | TGTGCCAGCTCACGGGGCCAAGAGACCCAGTACTTC | CASSRGQETQYF
NA | TRBJ1-4 | many | TRBV12-3/TRBV12-4 | TGTGCCAGCAGCCCGGGACGGACTAATGAAAAACTGTTTTTT | CASSPGRTNEKLFF
NA | TRBJ2-7 | many | TRBV7-6 | TGTGCCAGCAGCCGCGGGACAAAGCTCGAGCAGTACTTC | CASSRGTKLEQYF
TRBD2 | TRBJ2-1 | many | TRBV20-1 | TGCAGTGCTATTAGCGGGGGCTCTTACAATGAGCAGTTCTTC | CSAISGGSYNEQFF
NA | TRBJ2-2 | many | TRBV19 | TGTGCCAGTAGTACCCAGCCGAGACGGTACCCCGGGGAGCTGTTTTTT | CASSTQPRRYPGELFF
TRBD1 | TRBJ2-2 | NA | TRBV27 | TGTGCCAGCAGTTCTAGGGGGCGCACCGGGGAGCTGTTTTTT | CASSSRGRTGELFF
NA | TRBJ1-2 | many | TRBV12-2 | TGTGCAAGTCGCTTAGGCTCCCCGGGCTACACCTTC | CASRLGSPGYTF
TRBD2 | TRBJ2-1 | many | TRBV19 | TGTGCCAGTAGTATAAGGACTAGCGGGGCACCCTCCAATGAGCAGTTCTTC | CASSIRTSGAPSNEQFF
TRBD1 | TRBJ2-7 | few | TRBV27 | TGTGCCAGCAGTCCGATGCGTCCGGGACAGGGGTACGAGCAGTACTTC | CASSPMRPGQGYEQYF
NA | TRBJ1-1 | few | TRBV6-2/TRBV6-3 | TGTGCCAGCAGCCTAATCCAGGGGAACACTGAAGCTTTCTTT | CASSLIQGNTEAFF
NA | TRBJ1-6 | few | TRBV6-2/TRBV6-3 | TGTGCCAGCAGTTACCCCCCCGGGCGTAGGTCACCCCTCCACTTT | CASSYPPGRRSPLHF
NA | TRBJ1-6 | many | TRBV3-1 | TGTGCCAGCAGCCAAAAACAGGGATTGTTGGATTCACCCCTCCACTTT | CASSQKQGLLDSPLHF
NA | TRBJ1-2 | many | TRBV29-1 | TGCAGCGTTGACCTCTATGGCTACACCTTC | CSVDLYGYTF
NA | TRBJ2-5 | NA | TRBV7-9 | TGTGCCAGCAGCTTAAGGCCCTCCGGGACAGAGACCCAGTACTTC | CASSLRPSGTETQYF
TRBD2 | TRBJ2-3 | many | TRBV12-3/TRBV12-4 | TGTGCCAGCAGGGGGACTAGCCTTTTCACAGATACGCAGTATTTT | CASRGTSLFTDTQYF
NA | TRBJ2-7 | many | TRBV7-9 | TGTGCCAGCAGCTTCGGCGGACCCTACGAGCAGTACTTC | CASSFGGPYEQYF
TRBD1 | TRBJ2-2 | many | TRBV2 | TGTGCCAGCAGAGACAGGGGCCTACGGACCGGGGAGCTGTTTTTT | CASRDRGLRTGELFF